This T cell receptor beta chain was captured in a study of beta chain features in type 1 diabetes. General study results and limits: TCRB repertoires of naive, central memory and Treg cells appeared more similar among patients than among healthy donors.

Expressed TCRB transcripts were sequenced because the entire RNA isolate underwent reverse transcription. Data came from immunoSEQ multiplex PCR; TCRdb stores just in-frame clones and leaves some out. The sample includes roughly 250,000 clones, 7.5% to 10% seen only once; the top ten take less than 0.035%. The CDR3 length is 14 residues. Germline CDR1 reads SQVTM; CDR2 reads ANQGSEA. The junction had 6 bases not matched to a gene; V was cut back by 3 bases and J by 3 bases. A note on this clone: As yet, its antigen is unknown.

What was sequenced was naive CD4+ T cells from blood. The TCR originated in a young woman in good health. The chain combines TRBV29-1 with TRBJ1-2, with 8 bases lining up with TRBD1. This CDR3 reads CSVDNRGVDYGYTF. For the CDR3, the DNA is TGCAGCGTTGACAACAGGGGGGTGGACTATGGCTACACCTTC.